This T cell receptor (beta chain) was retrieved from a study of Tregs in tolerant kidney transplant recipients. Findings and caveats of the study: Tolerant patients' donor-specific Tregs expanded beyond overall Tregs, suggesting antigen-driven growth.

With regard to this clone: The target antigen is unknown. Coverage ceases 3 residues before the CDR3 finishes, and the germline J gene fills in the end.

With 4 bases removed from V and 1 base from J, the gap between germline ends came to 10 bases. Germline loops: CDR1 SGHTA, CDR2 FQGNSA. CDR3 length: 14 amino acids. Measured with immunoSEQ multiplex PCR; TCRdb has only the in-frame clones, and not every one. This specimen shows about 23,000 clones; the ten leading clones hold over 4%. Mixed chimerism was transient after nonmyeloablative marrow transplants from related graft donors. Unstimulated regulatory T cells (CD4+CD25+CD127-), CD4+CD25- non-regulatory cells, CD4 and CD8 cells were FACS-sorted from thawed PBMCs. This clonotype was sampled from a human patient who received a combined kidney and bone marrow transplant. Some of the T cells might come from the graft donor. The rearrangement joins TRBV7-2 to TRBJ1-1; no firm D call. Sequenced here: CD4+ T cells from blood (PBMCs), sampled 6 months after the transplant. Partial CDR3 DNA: TGTGCCAGCAGCTCGTACCGGGGGAACACTGAA. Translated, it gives CASSSYRGNTE. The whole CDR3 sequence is CASSSYRGNTEAFF.